This TCR beta chain was sequenced during a study of siplizumab effects on memory and regulatory T cells. Germline V gene data show CDR1 as SGHTA and CDR2 as FQGNSA. V was shortened by 1 base and J by 8 bases, with 9 bases between the two germline ends. The CDR3 spans 13 residues. About this clone: No antigen is known for it.

Here immunoSEQ multiplex PCR was the method, and the copy in TCRdb shows in-frame clones only, minus some. The table has about 120,000 clones, approximately 92% seen once. Study-level findings and limits: Unstimulated naive T cells seemed to show more diversity than memory cells did, and they also seemed to be among the major contributors to the alloresponse. Whether the proliferating Tregs (from siplizumab cultures) were suppressive was not confirmed.

This receptor was obtained from a human donor in good health. V and J are TRBV7-2 and TRBJ1-3, with D uncertain. Sequenced material: non-Treg CD4+ T cells sorted from blood. In DNA, the CDR3 is TGTGCCAGCAGCTTAGTGCGGGTCGACACCATATATTTT. It specifies CASSLVRVDTIYF. Drawing the rest from reference TRBV7-2 and TRBJ1-3, the complete variable domain is GAGVSQSPSNKVTEKGKDVELRCDPISGHTALYWYRQSLGQGLEFLIYFQGNSAPDKSGLPSDRFSAERTGGSVSTLTIQRTQQEDSAVYLCASSLVRVDTIYFGEGSWLTVV.